The following is a TCR beta chain sequence with its context. Its antigen is still unknown. This entry comes from a study of post-analysis software for immune sequencing data. This CDR3 has 15 amino acids. V was trimmed by 3 bases and J by 7 bases, leaving 17 bases between them. The V gene's germline CDR1 is ENHRY and CDR2 SYGVKD. Broader study findings: Significantly decreased normalized Chao1 diversity was recorded for multiple sclerosis patients relative to controls. In patients, TRBV5-6, TRBV5-1 and TRBV20-1 belonged to roughly five TRBV segments found more frequently than in controls. The authors found that F measure strongly co-clustered same-batch samples.

TCR beta cDNA libraries included unique molecular identifiers. There were roughly 0.95 to 10 million T cells, and approximately 480,000 cDNA molecules came from them. TCRdb reprocessed the PCR reads with MiXCR, giving one entry per CDR3 protein. The sample includes fewer than 850,000 distinct CDR3 sequences, about 32% of them seen just once. The rearrangement uses TRBV10-3 and TRBJ2-3; maybe TRBD1 (6 bases). The source material was blood. This TCR derives from a girl aged 5-17 years with multiple sclerosis. CDR3 in amino acids: CAISEQGPQGHTQYF. The CDR3 DNA reads TGTGCCATCAGTGAACAGGGCCCCCAGGGGCATACGCAGTATTTT.